The 25 T cell receptor beta chains in this list originate from one sample, sequenced in a study of shared T cell receptors in the human thymus. Here immunoSEQ multiplex PCR was the method, and the copy in TCRdb shows in-frame clones only, minus some. The sample lists some 660,000 clones, roughly 86% occurring once. This sample was shared with a second study, whose subject was human thymus T cells.

Material: thymocytes. These receptors were taken from a boy under three years old with a congenital heart defect.

This clone was detected a few times. The chain employs TRBV18 and TRBJ2-7; TRBD1 matches 7 bases. V shed 3 bases and J 0 bases; nucleotides not matched to a gene: 8. This CDR3 comprises 16 residues. The germline V gene encodes CDR1 KGHSH and CDR2 LQKENI. CDR3 DNA sequence: TGTGCCAGCTCACCCTTGGACAGGACGAGCTCCTACGAGCAGTACTTC. Translated, it gives CASSPLDRTSSYEQYF.

This clone was counted once. The chain carries TRBV28 and TRBJ1-1; no reliable D call. The CDR3 length is 14 residues. V was trimmed by 2 bases and J by 8 bases, leaving 15 bases between them. Germline V lookup: CDR1 MDHEN, CDR2 SYDVKM. CDR3 amino acids: CASSLPPTEEEAFF. The CDR3 DNA reads TGTGCCAGCAGTTTACCCCCGACTGAGGAGGAAGCTTTCTTT.

The CDR3 region is CASSPIRGRVYGYTF. CDR3 DNA: TGTGCCAGCAGCCCGATCAGGGGGCGGGTATATGGCTACACCTTC. The chain employs TRBV5-6 and TRBJ1-2; 8 bases fit TRBD1. J lost 5 bases, V lost 4 bases, and 10 bases had no gene match. CDR1 is SGHDT, CDR2 YYEEEE, per germline. The CDR3 covers 15 residues.

The V call is TRBV27, the J call TRBJ1-6; possible D gene TRBD1, 5 bases. CDR1 and CDR2 (germline): MNHEY, SMNVEV (reference sequence). V was trimmed by 6 bases and J by 8 bases, leaving 17 bases between them. The CDR3 runs to 15 residues. CDR3 bases: TGTGCCAGCAGCCTCCGTCAGGGTAATGATTCACCCCTCCACTTT. Its protein is CASSLRQGNDSPLHF.

CDR3 sequence reads: CASSQDEAGGIYNEQFF. CDR3 nucleotide sequence: TGCGCCAGCAGCCAAGACGAAGCGGGAGGAATCTACAATGAGCAGTTCTTC. The genes are TRBV4-1 and TRBJ2-1, with 9 bases lining up with TRBD2. V lost 0 bases, J lost 3 bases, and 6 bases stayed unmatched. Germline V gene sequence: CDR1 MGHRA, CDR2 YSYEKL. CDR3 length equals 17 residues.

The chain combines TRBV5-1 with TRBJ1-1, with D uncertain. V was clipped by 1 base and J by 1 base, with 8 bases between them. The CDR3 consists of 14 residues. CDR1 and CDR2 (germline): SGHRS, YFSETQ. The CDR3 here is CASSLYFRNTEAFF. The DNA of the CDR3 is TGCGCCAGCAGCTTGTATTTCAGGAACACTGAAGCTTTCTTT. The full variable domain, its missing parts supplied by reference TRBV5-1 and TRBJ1-1, is KAGVTQTPRYLIKTRGQQVTLSCSPISGHRSVSWYQQTPGQGLQFLFEYFSETQRNKGNFPGRFSGRQFSNSRSEMNVSTLELGDSALYLCASSLYFRNTEAFFGQGTRLTVV.

The chain employs TRBV27 and TRBJ1-2, with TRBD1 matching over 10 bases. This CDR3 is 17 amino acids long. CDR1 MNHEY and CDR2 SMNVEV come from the germline V gene (reference sequence). With V trimmed by 5 bases and J by 3 bases, 12 bases remained unmatched. The CDR3 sequence: CASSKGGTGARDYGYTF. The CDR3 DNA reads as TGTGCCAGCAGTAAAGGCGGGACAGGGGCTCGGGACTATGGCTACACCTTC.

The count of this clone is one. At one end, the junction sequence differs from germline, possibly due to a read error. CDR3 in amino acids: CASSSPPGQGFF. The CDR3 DNA reads TGTGCCAGCAGCTCACCCCCGGGACAGGGTTTTTTC. J is TRBJ2-7 and V is TRBV28, with TRBD1 identical over 9 bases. Germline CDR1 and CDR2: MDHEN and SYDVKM. The CDR3 extends over 12 amino acids.

J is TRBJ2-2 and V is TRBV11-3; no definite D call. The CDR3 spans 19 residues. The germline V gene encodes CDR1 SGHNT and CDR2 YENEEA. V shed 1 base and J shed 3 bases, with 21 bases lying between them. The CDR3 reads CASSLVAPPIASDTGELFF. CDR3 nucleotide sequence: TGTGCCAGCAGCTTAGTGGCCCCCCCAATCGCGAGCGACACCGGGGAGCTGTTTTTT.

The chain links TRBV7-9 to TRBJ2-1; 9 nucleotides match TRBD2. The CDR3 has 18 residues. Germline V lookup: CDR1 SEHNR, CDR2 FQNEAQ (reference sequence). J lost 8 bases, V lost 0 bases, and 14 bases had no gene match. The CDR3 DNA reads TGTGCCAGCAGCTTAGCCCATATAGCGGGAGATTTGGCGGATGAGCAGTTCTTC. Its protein is CASSLAHIAGDLADEQFF.

This clone turned up a few times. The V call is TRBV7-9, the J call TRBJ1-4; D gene uncertain. There are 11 residues in the CDR3. Per germline, CDR1 SEHNR and CDR2 FQNEAQ (reference sequence). The V and J ends lost 4 bases and 8 bases respectively, with 5 bases between them. The CDR3, as DNA: TGTGCCAGCAGCTCGGGGGAAAAACTGTTTTTT. This translates into CASSSGEKLFF.

This rearrangement joins TRBV18 to TRBJ1-2; D may be TRBD1 (6 bases). The CDR3 extends over 15 amino acids. V lost 4 bases to trimming and J lost 3 bases, with 15 bases between them. Germline CDR1 KGHSH, CDR2 LQKENI. CDR3 sequence reads: CASSLTTGNDYGYTF. Written as DNA, the CDR3 is TGTGCCAGCTCACTTACAACAGGGAACGACTATGGCTACACCTTC.

This sequence joins TRBV30 and TRBJ2-5; TRBD1 matches at 8 bases. CDR1 is GTSNPN, CDR2 SVGIG, per germline (reference sequence). This CDR3 region has 17 residues. Unmatched junction bases numbered 13, after V lost 0 bases and J lost 4 bases. CDR3 sequence reads: CAWSVRAGTGRGETQYF. CDR3 bases: TGTGCCTGGAGTGTTAGGGCGGGGACAGGAAGGGGAGAGACCCAGTACTTC.

This chain links TRBV30 with TRBJ1-5, with 10 bases aligning to TRBD1. The CDR3 contains 19 residues. J lost 0 bases, V lost 2 bases, and 13 bases had no gene match. The germline gives CDR1 GTSNPN, CDR2 SVGIG (reference sequence). The DNA for the CDR3 is TGTGCCTGGAGTTTCCCCCGGGACAGGGGCCCATATAGCAATCAGCCCCAGCATTTT. It translates to CAWSFPRDRGPYSNQPQHF.

In the case of this clone: The same CDR3 is also encoded by other DNA sequences in this sample. V gene TRBV28 combines with J gene TRBJ2-7; D unclear. The V end was cut by 3 bases, the J end by 3 bases, with 6 bases between. Germline lookup yields CDR1 MDHEN and CDR2 SYDVKM. CDR3 size: 12 residues. The CDR3 reads CASSFSRYEQYF. The CDR3 region has the DNA TGTGCCAGCAGTTTTTCCCGCTACGAGCAGTACTTC.

The chain combines TRBV7-9 with TRBJ1-2; 8 bases match TRBD1. The CDR3 totals 15 residues. J gave up 0 bases and V 8 bases, and 8 bases lay outside the gene matches. The germline V gene encodes CDR1 SEHNR and CDR2 FQNEAQ (reference sequence). CDR3 in DNA: TGTGCCAGCCCTTCCGGACAGGGATCTAACTATGGCTACACCTTC. Its translation is CASPSGQGSNYGYTF.

J is TRBJ2-7 and V is TRBV25-1; TRBD2 matches at 9 bases. The CDR3 consists of 13 residues. CDR1 is MGHDK and CDR2 is SYGVNS in the germline V gene. The J segment lost 7 bases and the V segment lost 3 bases, leaving 4 bases of the junction unmatched. CDR3 DNA sequence: TGTGCCAGCAGTGAGGAGCTAGCGGGAGAGCAGTACTTC. It encodes CASSEELAGEQYF.

This clone has just a few counts. The J gene is TRBJ2-7, the V gene TRBV5-3; TRBD2 is a possible D gene (5 bases). TRBV5-3 has ORF status, its function being uncertain. This CDR3 spans 12 amino acids. Trimming left V 4 bases short and J 3 bases short, with 8 bases between. CDR3: CARSRTFYEQYF. CDR3 nucleotides: TGTGCCAGAAGCCGGACTTTCTACGAGCAGTACTTC.

V usage is TRBV11-2 and J usage is TRBJ2-7; 7 bases map to TRBD1. Trimming cost V 5 bases and J 1 base; bases outside gene matches: 17. Germline V gives CDR1 SGHAT, CDR2 FQNNGV. The CDR3 spans 18 residues. The CDR3 loop reads CASSTTPDRTTLSYEQYF. CDR3 nucleotide sequence: TGTGCCAGCAGCACTACCCCGGACAGGACGACCCTTTCCTACGAGCAGTACTTC.

This chain uses TRBV7-9 with TRBJ1-1; D gene unclear. The length of the CDR3 is 15 residues. The V gene's germline CDR1 is SEHNR and CDR2 FQNEAQ (reference sequence). V dropped 1 base and J dropped 0 bases, with 9 bases sitting between them. The chain's CDR3 is CASSLVVGLNTEAFF. CDR3 sequence (DNA): TGTGCCAGCAGCTTAGTGGTGGGCTTGAACACTGAAGCTTTCTTT.

The CDR3 sequence is CASSQVQPIPDRVKEQFF. The CDR3, as DNA: TGCGCCAGCAGCCAAGTGCAGCCAATTCCGGACAGGGTTAAGGAGCAGTTCTTC. The chain has TRBV4-1 and TRBJ2-1; TRBD1 aligns across 8 bases. CDR3 length equals 18 residues. The trim removed 1 base at V and 10 bases at J, leaving 18 bases unmatched. Germline V CDR1 and CDR2: MGHRA, YSYEKL.

The gene calls are TRBV4-3 and TRBJ2-2, with D possibly TRBD2 on 6 matching bases. The V and J ends lost 0 bases and 2 bases respectively, with 16 bases between them. Germline values: CDR1 LGHNA, CDR2 YSLEER. This CDR3 is built from 18 residues. The CDR3 is CASSQDLPAGLNTGELFF. CDR3 coding DNA: TGCGCCAGCAGCCAAGACCTTCCTGCGGGGCTTAACACCGGGGAGCTGTTTTTT.

The table lists this clone with a count of one. One end of the junction is discordant with germline, which a read error may explain. J is TRBJ2-7 and V is TRBV5-6; 8 bases agree with TRBD1. Germline V gene lookup returns CDR1 SGHDT and CDR2 YYEEEE. The CDR3 covers 15 residues. The CDR3, as DNA: TGTGCCAGCAGCCTGGCCAGGGGGCCCTCCCACGAGCAGTACTTC. It encodes CASSLARGPSHEQYF.

This chain joins TRBV6-5 and TRBJ2-2; TRBD2 aligns across 9 bases. This CDR3 is 14 amino acids long. V was clipped by 4 bases and J by 6 bases; unmatched bases: 3. CDR1 is MNHEY and CDR2 is SVGAGI in the germline V gene. The CDR3 is CASSSGLAAGELFF. CDR3 DNA sequence: TGTGCCAGCAGTTCGGGACTAGCAGCCGGGGAGCTGTTTTTT.

V gene TRBV7-4 combines with J gene TRBJ2-1; TRBD2 matches 7 bases. Germline lookup yields CDR1 SGHVT and CDR2 SQSDAQ. This CDR3 has 13 residues. Germline trimming cut 1 base from V and 8 bases from J; bases unmatched to any gene: 2. CDR3 protein: CASSLVRGDEQFF. In DNA, the CDR3 is TGTGCCAGCAGCTTAGTTCGGGGGGATGAGCAGTTCTTC.